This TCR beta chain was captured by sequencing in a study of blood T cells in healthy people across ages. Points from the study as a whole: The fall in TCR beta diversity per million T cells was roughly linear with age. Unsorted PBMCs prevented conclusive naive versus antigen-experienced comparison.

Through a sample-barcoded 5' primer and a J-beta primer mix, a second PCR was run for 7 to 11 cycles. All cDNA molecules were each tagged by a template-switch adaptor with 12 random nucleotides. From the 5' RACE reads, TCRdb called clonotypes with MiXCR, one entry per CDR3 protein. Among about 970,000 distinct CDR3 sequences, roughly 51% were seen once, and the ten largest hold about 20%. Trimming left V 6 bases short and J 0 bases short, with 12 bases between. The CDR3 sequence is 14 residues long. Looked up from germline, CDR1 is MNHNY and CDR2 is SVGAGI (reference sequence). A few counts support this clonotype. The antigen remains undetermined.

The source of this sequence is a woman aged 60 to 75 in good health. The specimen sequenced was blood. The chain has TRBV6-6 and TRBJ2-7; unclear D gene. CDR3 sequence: CASSSGPISYEQYF. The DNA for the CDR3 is TGTGCCAGCAGCTCCGGGCCGATCTCCTACGAGCAGTACTTC.